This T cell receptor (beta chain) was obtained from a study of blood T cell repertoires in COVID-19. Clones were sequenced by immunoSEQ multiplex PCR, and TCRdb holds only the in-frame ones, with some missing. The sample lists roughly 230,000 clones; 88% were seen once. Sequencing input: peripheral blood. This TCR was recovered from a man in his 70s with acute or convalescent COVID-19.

In DNA, the CDR3 is TGTGCCAGCAGCCAGCCCTCGGGCGGAGGGCAGTACTTC. Translating gives CASSQPSGGGQYF. The chain couples TRBV3-1 (or the pseudogene TRBV3-2) to TRBJ2-7, with a possible D match to TRBD2 (5 bases). Trimming pared 3 bases from V and 9 bases from J, leaving 15 bases between. The CDR3 loop spans 13 amino acids. Per the germline V gene, CDR1 is LGHDT and CDR2 is YNNKEL (reference sequence).